The present T cell receptor beta chain was sequenced within a study of control samples from healthy donors and cancer patients. Assay: immunoSEQ multiplex PCR; the TCRdb copy retains only in-frame clones and omits some. The table records 70,000 to 100,000 clones, approximately 88% of them present only once. With 4 bases removed from V and 0 bases from J, the gap between germline ends came to 13 bases. This CDR3 is 15 amino acids long. The germline V gene has CDR1 GTSNPN and CDR2 SVGIG (reference sequence). V usage is TRBV30 and J usage is TRBJ1-3, with D unresolved. The clonotype was recovered from a woman aged 55-69 years in good health. Sequenced material: blood. The CDR3 loop reads CAWTLYASSGNTIYF. The CDR3 bases are TGTGCCTGGACGTTGTACGCGAGCTCTGGAAACACCATATATTTT. Looking up the rest from reference TRBV30 and TRBJ1-3 gives the full variable domain: SQTIHQWPATLVQPVGSPLSLECTVEGTSNPNLYWYRQAAGRGLQLLFYSVGIGQISSEVPQNLSASRPQDRQFILSSKKLLLSDSGFYLCAWTLYASSGNTIYFGEGSWLTVV.